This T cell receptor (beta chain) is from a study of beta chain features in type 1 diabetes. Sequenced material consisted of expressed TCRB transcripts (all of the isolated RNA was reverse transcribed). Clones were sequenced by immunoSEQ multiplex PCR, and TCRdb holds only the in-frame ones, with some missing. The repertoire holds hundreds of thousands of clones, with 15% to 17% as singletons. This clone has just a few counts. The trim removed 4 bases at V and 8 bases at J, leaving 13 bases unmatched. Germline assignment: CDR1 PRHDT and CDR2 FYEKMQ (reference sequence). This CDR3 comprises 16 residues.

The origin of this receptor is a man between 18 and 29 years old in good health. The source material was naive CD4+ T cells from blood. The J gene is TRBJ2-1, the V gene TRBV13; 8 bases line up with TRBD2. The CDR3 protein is CASSYPTSEDGHEQFF. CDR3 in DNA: TGTGCCAGCAGCTACCCGACTAGCGAGGATGGTCATGAGCAGTTCTTC.